Reported below is one T cell receptor (beta chain). Germline-derived CDR1 and CDR2 are SNHLY and FYNNEI. The trim removed 8 bases at V and 7 bases at J, leaving 13 bases unmatched. The CDR3 sequence is 15 residues long. Source study methods: How many nucleated cells were present was estimated from reference gene primer amplification. Clones were read by immunoSEQ multiplex PCR, and TCRdb kept only the in-frame ones, dropping some. V and J calls and clone size are as listed in that table; D and trimming were resolved from the DNA. The profile shows 110,000 or so clones, about 83% of them singletons. The record originates from a study of blood T cell repertoires in COVID-19. Across the study: The United States, Italy and Spain supplied acute and convalescent COVID-19 samples.

The chain recombines TRBV2 with TRBJ1-5; 8 bases match TRBD1. The sample consisted of peripheral blood. This clonotype originated in a man aged 65 to 85 with acute or convalescent COVID-19. The CDR3 protein is CASSSGGRQPQPQHF. CDR3 sequence (DNA): TGTGCCAGCTCCTCAGGGGGCCGCCAACCCCAGCCCCAGCATTTT.